This is a list of T cell receptor beta chains from one sample in a study of vaccination and CD4 T cells after COVID-19. These TCRs are of unknown antigen specificity. MiXCR, run by TCRdb on the PCR reads, gives a single entry per CDR3 protein. The sample records roughly 17,000 distinct CDR3 sequences, about 68% being singletons. Sequenced here: CD4+ T cells from blood, cultured in vitro, sampled after SARS-CoV-2 vaccination. The receptors were gathered from a human donor who received a COVID-19 vaccine. Both conserved end residues are part of each CDR3. D genes are given only for firm matches. The listing skips clone size in some rows; elsewhere it reads once, few, many or a size class.

CSANTQGDGYTF	TGCAGTGCTAATACTCAGGGGGATGGCTACACCTTC	-	TRBV20-1	TRBJ1-2	TRBD1
CASSAGTGGGVSTDTQYF	TGTGCCAGCAGTGCCGGGACAGGGGGAGGAGTTAGCACAGATACGCAGTATTTT	-	TRBV6-2/TRBV6-3	TRBJ2-3	TRBD1
CASSLFPPETGGYYNSPLHF	TGTGCCAGCAGTTTATTCCCGCCGGAGACAGGGGGATATTATAATTCACCCCTCCACTTT	-	TRBV27	TRBJ1-6	TRBD1
CSARDSDSAALHF	TGCAGTGCTAGAGATTCTGACAGTGCAGCCCTCCACTTT	-	TRBV20-1	TRBJ1-6	-
CASSTGLAGSRETQYF	TGTGCCAGCAGTACGGGACTAGCGGGCTCCCGGGAGACCCAGTACTTC	-	TRBV6-1	TRBJ2-5	TRBD2
CASSKRQDLSTDTQYF	TGTGCCAGTAGTAAACGACAGGACCTTAGCACAGATACGCAGTATTTT	few	TRBV19	TRBJ2-3	-
CAWHNGGEQETQYF	TGTGCCTGGCACAACGGGGGGGAGCAAGAGACCCAGTACTTC	-	TRBV30	TRBJ2-5	TRBD2
CASSFNRGMYEQYF	TGTGCCAGCAGTTTTAACAGGGGCATGTACGAGCAGTACTTC	few	TRBV12-3/TRBV12-4	TRBJ2-7	TRBD1
CASSLTGSFSYEQYF	TGTGCCAGCAGCTTGACAGGGTCATTCTCCTACGAGCAGTACTTC	-	TRBV6-1	TRBJ2-7	TRBD1
CSASPIGETILGDEQYF	TGCAGTGCTAGTCCTATCGGGGAAACTATATTGGGGGACGAGCAGTACTTC	-	TRBV20-1	TRBJ2-7	-
CATSRGVGKRGVNIQYF	TGTGCCACCAGCAGAGGTGTGGGGAAGCGGGGGGTGAACATTCAGTACTTC	once	TRBV15	TRBJ2-4	TRBD2
CSASSGTVNEKLFF	TGCAGTGCTAGTTCGGGGACCGTAAATGAAAAACTGTTTTTT	-	TRBV20-1	TRBJ1-4	-
CSARGGTDDTGELFF	TGCAGTGCTAGAGGGGGGACAGATGACACCGGGGAGCTGTTTTTT	few	TRBV20-1	TRBJ2-2	TRBD1
CASSDVTVALGETQYF	TGTGCCAGCAGCGATGTTACCGTGGCCTTGGGGGAGACCCAGTACTTC	-	TRBV7-6	TRBJ2-5	-
CATSDPGLAGADTQYF	TGTGCCACCAGTGATCCCGGACTAGCGGGGGCCGATACGCAGTATTTT	-	TRBV24-1	TRBJ2-3	TRBD2
CASSLIPRAGTGNTGELFF	TGTGCCAGCAGCTTAATCCCAAGGGCCGGGACAGGGAACACCGGGGAGCTGTTTTTT	-	TRBV7-3	TRBJ2-2	TRBD1
CSARVSQGIKVDYGYTF	TGCAGTGCTAGAGTATCTCAGGGGATCAAGGTCGACTATGGCTACACCTTC	-	TRBV20-1	TRBJ1-2	-
CATSDYVGNTDTQYF	TGTGCCACCAGTGATTATGTGGGAAACACAGATACGCAGTATTTT	-	TRBV24-1	TRBJ2-3	-
CASSQQGSMGNTIYF	TGTGCCAGCAGCCAACAGGGGTCAATGGGAAACACCATATATTTT	-	TRBV7-8	TRBJ1-3	TRBD1
CASSYGDSYNSPLHF	TGTGCCAGCAGTTACGGGGACTCCTATAATTCACCCCTCCACTTT	-	TRBV6-5	TRBJ1-6	-
CASSWTVVYGYTF	TGTGCCAGCAGCTGGACAGTAGTCTATGGCTACACCTTC	once	TRBV6-1	TRBJ1-2	-
CASSLATGNGETQYF	TGCGCCAGCAGCTTGGCCACAGGGAATGGGGAGACCCAGTACTTC	-	TRBV5-1	TRBJ2-5	-
CATSDLGKGFYSNQPQHF	TGTGCCACCAGTGATTTGGGGAAGGGATTCTATAGCAATCAGCCCCAGCATTTT	-	TRBV24-1	TRBJ1-5	-
CASSRGRYGRGMNTEAFF	TGTGCCAGCAGCCGGGGTCGGTATGGGCGAGGAATGAACACTGAAGCTTTCTTT	-	TRBV7-9	TRBJ1-1	-